Sequencing of this T cell receptor beta chain was carried out in a study of blood T cell repertoires in COVID-19 (dated by TCRdb to 2020 to 2022). For the wider study: Samples from collaborators originated in the United States, Italy and Spain and spanned both the acute and convalescent phases of COVID-19. The material from the prospective study consisted of cDNA or gDNA derived from T cells, B-cell-depleted T cells, or PBMCs. Where available, HLA class I and class II types were obtained from metadata supplied by the sample provider rather than from assay-based typing. A freely available public database, intended as a resource for researchers studying the immune response to SARS-CoV-2, is where the repertoires were released. Nearly every sample came with metadata listing a de-identified subject ID, COVID-19 status, age in years and sex. Samples were obtained from the ongoing ImmuneRACE study (first 160 participants) and from 1,000 to 1,500 subjects provided by 6 global collaborators. Subjects who had been exposed to COVID-19, were actively infected with it, or had recovered from it provided the deeply sampled blood TCRbeta repertoires that made up the dataset.

What the research found in general, with its limitations: The quantity of clinical and demographic metadata differed by source and by participant and was supplied without curation.

Remarks on this clone: This receptor's antigen is unknown. The sample holds no much larger clone one base away, and base qualities are not on file.

At the junction V is shortened by 6 bases and J by 4 bases; bases outside the gene matches: 11. The CDR3 runs 17 residues from the cysteine to the phenylalanine. Solely the CDR3 DNA is kept, with 51 bases framed from the first base. The germline V gene yields SNHLY for CDR1 and FYNNEI for CDR2. A second Seattle source provided samples from volunteer blood donors who had recovered from COVID-19. The collaborating institutions used their own protocols to collect whole blood in K2EDTA tubes. For TCRbeta analysis, collaborators shipped samples as frozen whole blood, isolated PBMCs, or DNA extracted from either of those sample types. TCRbeta CDR3 regions were amplified from genomic DNA using the immunoSEQ Assay, a bias-controlled multiplex PCR. The original methods were these. Within the assay, amplification of reference gene primers was used to estimate how many nucleated cells each sample contained. To quantify the absolute abundance of each unique TCRbeta CDR3 rearrangement, sequence reads were collapsed and filtered. For each sample, productive Simpson clonality was calculated by taking the square root of Simpson's diversity index across productive rearrangements. Not all clones reach the TCRdb copy of this immuneACCESS table, which keeps in-frame sequences only. Checked studies attribute under half of the gap to unresolved V genes and leave the rest unexplained. That table gives V, J and clone size, and the DNA gave D and trimming. The sample table shows a few hundred thousand clones, and approximately 86% are seen once. The ten largest clones represent about 10% of the sample.

What was sequenced was peripheral blood. The TCR originated in a man in his forties or fifties who had recovered from COVID-19. The sequence joins TRBV2 to TRBJ2-1; 11 bases in between match TRBD2. The bases read TGTGCCAGCAGAGGATCCGTAGCGGGGGGGCTGTACAATGAGCAGTTCTTC. Translated, it reads CASRGSVAGGLYNEQFF.